This TCR beta chain was sequenced in a study of cytomegalovirus exposure and HLA in healthy donors. The overall study: Drawn from HLA-typed donors, about 85 million unique TCRs were held in an early data release.

Whole-study findings and limits: The study flagged some 180 TCR beta chains as cytomegalovirus-associated.

PCR primers comprised 60 Vbeta and 13 Jbeta primers. This table comes from immunoSEQ multiplex PCR, and its TCRdb copy is limited to in-frame clones, with some not included. The sample consists of about 150,000 clones, approximately 80% of them appearing once. Concerning this clone itself: Its antigen is as yet unknown.

V trimming: 5 bases; J trimming: 13 bases; junction bases outside the gene matches: 2. CDR3 length equals 10 residues. Germline CDR1 SEHNR, CDR2 FQNEAQ (reference sequence). Specimen: PBMCs. This TCR came from a male donor in good health and CMV-seronegative. The V call is TRBV7-9, the J call TRBJ2-1, with 7 bases fitting TRBD1. The DNA of the CDR3 is TGTGCCAGCAGCCGGGACAGACAGTTCTTC. This sequence encodes CASSRDRQFF.